The present T cell receptor beta chain was sequenced within a study of glioma-infiltrating T cells after dendritic cell vaccination listed by TCRdb under 2016. Describing the broader study: Of the 15 or so glioblastoma patients in the cohort, all drawn from Phase I and II dendritic cell vaccination trials, 9 were newly diagnosed and 6 had recurrent disease. Between the early 2000s and the early 2010s, the patients were given dendritic cell vaccination pulsed with autologous tumor lysate. The vaccine was prepared from monocyte-derived dendritic cells that were cultured for seven to eight days with IL-4 and GM-CSF and then pulsed overnight with autologous tumor lysate. Each patient got three intradermal injections of the dendritic cell vaccine, spaced at biweekly intervals, in the arm below the axilla. Deep sequencing of TCR beta CDR3 regions was used to quantify tumor-infiltrating lymphocyte content and compare tumor and blood repertoires in dendritic cell-vaccinated glioblastoma patients. Survival after dendritic cell vaccination was correlated with TCR sequencing metrics, such as TIL content and the overlap between tumor and blood repertoires. Broader findings and caveats from the paper: The cohort was small and heterogeneous, and full blood and tumor sets were available for few patients, with initial-recurrent tumor pairs available for even fewer patients. Higher estimated pretreatment TIL content predicted longer time to progression and overall survival after dendritic cell vaccination. No direct relationship between TCR clonality and survival was found, suggesting that a diverse polyclonal response may matter. The response model built on TCR overlap across three groups was characterized as speculative, with prospective validation still needed.

Patients were selected on the basis of adequate residual fresh-frozen tumor tissue and more than two years of available survival data. An isocitrate dehydrogenase mutation was not carried by any of the glioblastoma patients, although molecular status was otherwise variable. PBMC were collected before vaccination, two weeks after the third vaccination, and at tumor progression when it occurred. Genomic DNA was extracted with the Qiagen DNeasy Blood extraction Kit. TCRB CDR3 regions were amplified from roughly 1.8 ug genomic DNA, or all available DNA if less, using the immunoSEQ assay. The multiplex PCR relied on 60 forward primers for TCR V beta segments and 13 reverse primers for J beta segments. To estimate the number of reads per starting template, synthetic control templates were added to each sample at limiting dilution. Sequencing produced 87 bp reads on the Illumina HiSeq System. In the authors' own workflow: PCR and sequencing errors were removed by a nearest neighbor algorithm that merged closely related sequences. TCR overlap was measured as the percentage of unique tumor TCR beta sequences that were also present in the peripheral blood of the same patient. TCRdb holds this immuneACCESS table with in-frame rearrangements only. Some clones are missing; in checked studies, unresolved V genes explain under half, and the rest has no known cause. That table gives V, J and clone size, and the DNA gave D and trimming. For this sample there are roughly 100,000 clones; roughly 76% appear just once. Over 9.5% of the sample goes to the ten largest clones.

Concerning this clone: Its antigen has not been determined. One base away there is no much larger clone; base qualities are not given.

Specimen: blood, collected before dendritic cell vaccination. The source of this sequence is a human donor with glioblastoma.

DNA sequence: TGTGCCAGCGGGGCAGGGGGCTTCCTTAAAGACACAGATACGCAGTATTTT. Translated, it gives CASGAGGFLKDTDTQYF. The chain links TRBV18 with TRBJ2-3; 8 middle bases align to TRBD1. Including cysteine and phenylalanine, the CDR3 has 17 amino acids. Solely the CDR3 DNA is kept, with 51 bases framed from the first base. CDR1 KGHSH and CDR2 LQKENI are derived from the germline V gene. Germline trimming amounts to 8 bases on V and 2 bases on J, with 15 as the count of junction bases outside the gene matches. Where the CDR3 stops, the reference TRBV18 and TRBJ2-3 genes take over; the full variable domain is NAGVMQNPRHLVRRRGQEARLRCSPMKGHSHVYWYRQLPEEGLKFMVYLQKENIIDESGMPKERFSAEFPKEGPSILRIQQVVRGDSAAYFCASGAGGFLKDTDTQYFGPGTRLTVL.